This note documents a single TCR beta chain sequence. The data originate from a study of blood T cell repertoires in COVID-19. At the level of the study: Sites across the United States, Italy and Spain contributed samples from acute and convalescent COVID-19. From T cells, B-cell-depleted T cells, or PBMCs came the material, which was cDNA or gDNA.

V was trimmed by 11 bases and J by 2 bases, leaving 14 bases between them. This CDR3 is 13 amino acids long. Germline V gene sequence: CDR1 MNHEY, CDR2 SVGAGI. Study processing details: Reference gene primer amplification yielded estimated nucleated cell counts. Assay used: immunoSEQ multiplex PCR; TCRdb lists only in-frame clones, some missing. V, J and clone size are taken as reported in that table, and D and trimming were inferred from the DNA itself. The top ten hold under 2.5% of the sample, which has roughly 140,000 clones, roughly 80% seen once. The chain couples TRBV6-5 to TRBJ2-3; D not resolved. The receptor's source is a man between 65 and 85 years old with acute or convalescent COVID-19. The specimen was peripheral blood. CDR3: CALGPLNTDTQYF. CDR3 DNA sequence: TGTGCCCTGGGCCCCCTAAACACAGATACGCAGTATTTT.